This T cell receptor (beta chain) was identified during a study of molecular identifiers for immune sequencing clone quantification. Regarding the study as a whole: In CMV-specific effectors, clones above 20 copies held over 99% of molecules; naive, under 1%. Among some 1.1 million naive cells, spiked Jurkat TCR RNA from a single cell was reportedly detectable.

A single record per CDR3 protein comes from TCRdb applying MiXCR to the PCR reads. The sample has about 510,000 distinct CDR3 sequences, less than 30% seen once. A word on this clonotype: Its target is unknown.

J lost 10 bases, V lost 0 bases, and 10 bases had no gene match. The CDR3 runs 14 residues. The germline gives CDR1 DFQATT, CDR2 SNEGSKA (reference sequence). J is TRBJ2-3 and V is TRBV20-1, with 7 bases identical to TRBD2. The TCR comes from a human donor in good health. Some libraries in this study had Jurkat cell RNA spiked in. Source material: naive CD8+ T cells from blood, with Jurkat cell RNA spiked in. Subset specified: FACS-sorted CD8+CD4-CCR7+CD45RA+ naive T cells. CDR3 sequence: CSARDLGGFFSQYF. CDR3 sequence (DNA): TGCAGTGCTAGAGATTTGGGGGGGTTTTTTTCGCAGTATTTT.